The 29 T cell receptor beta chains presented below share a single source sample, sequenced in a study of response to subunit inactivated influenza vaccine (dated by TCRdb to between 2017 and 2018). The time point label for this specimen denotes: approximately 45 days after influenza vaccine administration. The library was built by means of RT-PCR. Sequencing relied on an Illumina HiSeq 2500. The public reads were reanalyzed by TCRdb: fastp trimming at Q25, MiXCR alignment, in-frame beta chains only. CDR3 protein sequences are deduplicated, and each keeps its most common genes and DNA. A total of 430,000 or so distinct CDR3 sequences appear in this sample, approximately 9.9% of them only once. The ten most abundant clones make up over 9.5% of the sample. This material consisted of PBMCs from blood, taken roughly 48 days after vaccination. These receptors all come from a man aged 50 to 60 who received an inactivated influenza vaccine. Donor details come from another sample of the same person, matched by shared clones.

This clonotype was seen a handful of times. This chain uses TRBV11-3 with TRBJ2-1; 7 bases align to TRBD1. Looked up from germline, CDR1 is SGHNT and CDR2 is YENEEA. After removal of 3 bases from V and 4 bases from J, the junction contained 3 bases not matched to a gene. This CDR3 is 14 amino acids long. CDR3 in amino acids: CASSFGTVYNEQFF. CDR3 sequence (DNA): TGTGCCAGCAGCTTCGGGACAGTTTACAATGAGCAGTTCTTC.

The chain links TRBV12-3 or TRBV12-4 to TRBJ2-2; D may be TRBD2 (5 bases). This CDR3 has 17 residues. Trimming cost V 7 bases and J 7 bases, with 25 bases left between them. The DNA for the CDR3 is TGTGCCAGCACCTCCTATTTATCCCCAGATGGAGGCGGGGAGCTGTTTTTT. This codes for CASTSYLSPDGGGELFF.

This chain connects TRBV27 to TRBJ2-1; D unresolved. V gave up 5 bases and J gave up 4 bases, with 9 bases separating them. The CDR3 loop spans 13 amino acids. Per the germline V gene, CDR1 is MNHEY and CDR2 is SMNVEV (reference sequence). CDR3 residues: CASSGPEYNEQFF. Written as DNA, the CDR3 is TGTGCCAGCAGTGGCCCCGAGTACAATGAGCAGTTCTTC.

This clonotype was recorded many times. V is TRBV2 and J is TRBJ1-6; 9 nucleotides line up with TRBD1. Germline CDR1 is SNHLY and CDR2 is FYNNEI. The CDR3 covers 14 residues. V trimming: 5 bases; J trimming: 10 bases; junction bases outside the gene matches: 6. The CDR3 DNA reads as TGTGCCAGCAGTTCGGGACAGGGTTTCTCACCCCTCCACTTT. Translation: CASSSGQGFSPLHF.

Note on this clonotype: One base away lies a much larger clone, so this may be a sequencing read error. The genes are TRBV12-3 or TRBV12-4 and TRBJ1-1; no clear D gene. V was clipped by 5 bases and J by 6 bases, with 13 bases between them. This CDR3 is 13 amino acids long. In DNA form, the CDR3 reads TGTGCCAGCAGTGTGGACGTTGGCGCTGAAGCTTTCTTT. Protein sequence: CASSVDVGAEAFF.

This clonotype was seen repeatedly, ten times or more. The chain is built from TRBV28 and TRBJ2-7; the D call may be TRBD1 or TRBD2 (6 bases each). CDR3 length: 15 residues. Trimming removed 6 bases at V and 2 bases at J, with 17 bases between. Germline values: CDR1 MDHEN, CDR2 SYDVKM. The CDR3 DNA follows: TGTGCCAGCAGAATGAACACGGGGGCTGCCTACGAGCAGTACTTC. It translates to CASRMNTGAAYEQYF. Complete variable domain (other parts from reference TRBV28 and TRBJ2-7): DVKVTQSSRYLVKRTGEKVFLECVQDMDHENMFWYRQDPGLGLRLIYFSYDVKMKEKGDIPEGYSVSREKKERFSLILESASTNQTSMYLCASRMNTGAAYEQYFGPGTRLTVT.

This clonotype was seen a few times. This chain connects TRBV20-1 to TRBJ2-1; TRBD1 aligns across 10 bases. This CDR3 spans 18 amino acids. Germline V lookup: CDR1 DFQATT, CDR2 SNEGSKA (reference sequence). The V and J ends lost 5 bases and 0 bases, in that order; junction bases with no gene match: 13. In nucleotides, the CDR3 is TGCAGTGCTCCCGGGACAGGGGTTGTGGATAGCTCCTACAATGAGCAGTTCTTC. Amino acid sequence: CSAPGTGVVDSSYNEQFF.

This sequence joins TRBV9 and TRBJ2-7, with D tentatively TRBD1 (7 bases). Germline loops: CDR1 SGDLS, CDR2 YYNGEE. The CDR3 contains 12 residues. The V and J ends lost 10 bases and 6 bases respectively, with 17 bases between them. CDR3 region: CASGSGGGEQYF. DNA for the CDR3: TGTGCCTCCGGCTCAGGGGGAGGCGAGCAGTACTTC. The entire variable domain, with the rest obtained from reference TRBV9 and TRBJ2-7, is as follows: DSGVTQTPKHLITATGQRVTLRCSPRSGDLSVYWYQQSLDQGLQFLIQYYNGEERAKGNILERFSAQQFPDLHSELNLSSLELGDSALYFCASGSGGGEQYFGPGTRLTVT.

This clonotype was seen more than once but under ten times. CDR3 sequence: CSVENRDPQTYEQYF. The CDR3 DNA reads as TGCAGCGTTGAAAACCGGGACCCCCAGACCTACGAGCAGTACTTC. The chain joins TRBV29-1 to TRBJ2-7; D possibly matches TRBD1 or TRBD2 (5 bases each). This CDR3 spans 15 amino acids. Germline V lookup: CDR1 SQVTM, CDR2 ANQGSEA. Trimming took 2 bases from V and 2 from J, leaving 16 bases between them.

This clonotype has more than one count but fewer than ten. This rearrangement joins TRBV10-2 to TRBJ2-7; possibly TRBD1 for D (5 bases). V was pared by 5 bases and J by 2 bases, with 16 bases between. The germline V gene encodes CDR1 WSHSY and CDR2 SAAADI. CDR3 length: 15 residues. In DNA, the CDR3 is TGCGCCAGCAGTCCAACCGAACTGGGGCCCTACGAGCAGTACTTC. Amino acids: CASSPTELGPYEQYF.

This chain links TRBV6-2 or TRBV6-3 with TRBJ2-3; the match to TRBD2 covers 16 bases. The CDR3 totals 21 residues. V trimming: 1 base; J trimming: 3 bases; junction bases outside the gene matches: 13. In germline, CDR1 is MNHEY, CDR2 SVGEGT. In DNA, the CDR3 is TGTGCCAGCAGTTACTTACCGGGACTAGCGGGGGGGCTTGGTTGGACAGATACGCAGTATTTT. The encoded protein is CASSYLPGLAGGLGWTDTQYF.

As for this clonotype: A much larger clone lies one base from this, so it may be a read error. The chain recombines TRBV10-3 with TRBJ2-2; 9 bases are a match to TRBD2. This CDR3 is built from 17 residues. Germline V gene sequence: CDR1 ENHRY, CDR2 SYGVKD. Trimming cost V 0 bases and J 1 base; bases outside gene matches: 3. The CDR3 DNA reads TGTGCCATCAGTGAGTCCGGGACTAGCAAGAACACCGGGGAGCTGTTTTTT. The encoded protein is CAISESGTSKNTGELFF.

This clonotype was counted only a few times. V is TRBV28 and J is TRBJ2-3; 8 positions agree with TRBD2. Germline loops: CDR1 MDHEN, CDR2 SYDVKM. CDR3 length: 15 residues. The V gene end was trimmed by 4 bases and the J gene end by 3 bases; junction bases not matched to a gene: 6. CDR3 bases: TGTGCCAGCAGTTCAGCGGGAGACGGGACAGATACGCAGTATTTT. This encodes CASSSAGDGTDTQYF.

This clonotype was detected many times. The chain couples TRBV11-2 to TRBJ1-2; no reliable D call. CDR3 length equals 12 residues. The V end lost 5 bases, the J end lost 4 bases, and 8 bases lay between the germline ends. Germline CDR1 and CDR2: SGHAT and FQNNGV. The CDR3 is CASSPGTYGYTF. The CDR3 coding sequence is TGTGCCAGCAGCCCCGGCACCTATGGCTACACCTTC.

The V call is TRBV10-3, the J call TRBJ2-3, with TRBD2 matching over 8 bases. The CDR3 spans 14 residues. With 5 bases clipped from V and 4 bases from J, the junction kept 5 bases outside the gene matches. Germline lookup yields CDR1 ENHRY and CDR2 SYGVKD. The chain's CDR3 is CAISTSGGSDTQYF. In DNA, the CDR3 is TGTGCCATCAGTACAAGCGGGGGATCAGATACGCAGTATTTT.

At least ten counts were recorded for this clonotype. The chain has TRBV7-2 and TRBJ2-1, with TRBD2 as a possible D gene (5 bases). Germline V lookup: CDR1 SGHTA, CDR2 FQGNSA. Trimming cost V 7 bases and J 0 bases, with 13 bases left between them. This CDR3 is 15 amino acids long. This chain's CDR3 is CASITGESSYNEQFF. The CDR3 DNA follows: TGTGCCAGCATCACTGGGGAGAGCTCCTACAATGAGCAGTTCTTC. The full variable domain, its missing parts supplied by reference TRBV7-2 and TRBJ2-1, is GAGVSQSPSNKVTEKGKDVELRCDPISGHTALYWYRQSLGQGLEFLIYFQGNSAPDKSGLPSDRFSAERTGGSVSTLTIQRTQQEDSAVYLCASITGESSYNEQFFGPGTRLTVL.

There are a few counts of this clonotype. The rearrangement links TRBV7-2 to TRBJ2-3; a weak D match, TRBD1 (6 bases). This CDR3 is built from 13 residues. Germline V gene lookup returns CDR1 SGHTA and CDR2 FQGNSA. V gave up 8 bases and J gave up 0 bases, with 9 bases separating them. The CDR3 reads CASGQPSTDTQYF. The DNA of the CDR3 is TGTGCCAGCGGACAGCCCAGCACAGATACGCAGTATTTT. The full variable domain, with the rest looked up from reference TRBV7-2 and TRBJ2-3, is GAGVSQSPSNKVTEKGKDVELRCDPISGHTALYWYRQSLGQGLEFLIYFQGNSAPDKSGLPSDRFSAERTGGSVSTLTIQRTQQEDSAVYLCASGQPSTDTQYFGPGTRLTVL.

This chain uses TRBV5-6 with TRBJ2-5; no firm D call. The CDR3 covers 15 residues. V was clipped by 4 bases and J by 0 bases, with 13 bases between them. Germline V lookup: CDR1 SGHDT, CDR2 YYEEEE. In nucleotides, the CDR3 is TGTGCCAGCAGCCCTTATGGACCGGACCAAGAGACCCAGTACTTC. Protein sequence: CASSPYGPDQETQYF.

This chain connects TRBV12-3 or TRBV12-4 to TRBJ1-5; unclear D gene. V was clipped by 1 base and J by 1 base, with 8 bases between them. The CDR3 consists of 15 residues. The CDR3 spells CASSLDAASNQPQHF. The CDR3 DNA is TGTGCCAGCAGTTTAGACGCGGCCAGCAATCAGCCCCAGCATTTT.

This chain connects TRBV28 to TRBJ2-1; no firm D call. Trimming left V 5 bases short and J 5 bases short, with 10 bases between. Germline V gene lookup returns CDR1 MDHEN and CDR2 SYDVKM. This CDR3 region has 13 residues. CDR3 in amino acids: CASSPQENNEQFF. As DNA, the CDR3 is TGTGCCAGCAGTCCGCAGGAAAACAATGAGCAGTTCTTC. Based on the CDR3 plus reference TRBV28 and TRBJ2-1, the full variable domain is DVKVTQSSRYLVKRTGEKVFLECVQDMDHENMFWYRQDPGLGLRLIYFSYDVKMKEKGDIPEGYSVSREKKERFSLILESASTNQTSMYLCASSPQENNEQFFGPGTRLTVL.

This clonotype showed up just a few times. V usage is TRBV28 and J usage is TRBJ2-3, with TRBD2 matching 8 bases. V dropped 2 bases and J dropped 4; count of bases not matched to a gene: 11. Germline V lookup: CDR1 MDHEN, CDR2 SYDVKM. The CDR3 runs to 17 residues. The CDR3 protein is CASSLPLSGGPADTQYF. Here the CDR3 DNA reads TGTGCCAGCAGTTTACCCCTTTCGGGGGGGCCAGCAGATACGCAGTATTTT.

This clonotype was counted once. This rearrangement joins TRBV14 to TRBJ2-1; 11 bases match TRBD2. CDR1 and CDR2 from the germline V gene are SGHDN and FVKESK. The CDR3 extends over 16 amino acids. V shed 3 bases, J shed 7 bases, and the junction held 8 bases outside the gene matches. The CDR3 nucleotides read TGTGCCAGCAGCCACCGACTAGCGGGATTCGTTAATGAGCAGTTCTTC. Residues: CASSHRLAGFVNEQFF. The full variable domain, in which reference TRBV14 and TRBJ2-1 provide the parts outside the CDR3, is EAGVTQFPSHSVIEKGQTVTLRCDPISGHDNLYWYRRVMGKEIKFLLHFVKESKQDESGMPNNRFLAERTGGTYSTLKVQPAELEDSGVYFCASSHRLAGFVNEQFFGPGTRLTVL.

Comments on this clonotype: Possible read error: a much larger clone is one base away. The CDR3: CSAKYGTRAGELFF. CDR3 sequence (DNA): TGCAGTGCGAAATACGGGACTAGGGCCGGGGAGCTGTTTTTT. This chain connects TRBV20-1 to TRBJ2-2, with 8 bases identical to TRBD2. CDR1 DFQATT and CDR2 SNEGSKA come from the germline V gene (reference sequence). Losses at the gene ends were 6 bases for V and 6 bases for J; bases not matched to a gene: 9. The CDR3 is 14 amino acids.

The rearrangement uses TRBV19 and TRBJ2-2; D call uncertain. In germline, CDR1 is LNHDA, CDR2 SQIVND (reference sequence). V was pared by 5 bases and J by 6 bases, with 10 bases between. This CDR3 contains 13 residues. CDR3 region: CASSSGPAGELFF. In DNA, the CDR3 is TGTGCCAGTAGTTCCGGGCCGGCCGGGGAGCTGTTTTTT.

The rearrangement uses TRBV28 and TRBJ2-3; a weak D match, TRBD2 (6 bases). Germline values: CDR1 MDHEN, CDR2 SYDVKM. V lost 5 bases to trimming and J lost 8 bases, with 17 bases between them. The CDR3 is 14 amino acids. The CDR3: CASSPRLVRGTQYF. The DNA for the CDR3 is TGTGCCAGCAGTCCCCGACTAGTTAGAGGTACGCAGTATTTT.

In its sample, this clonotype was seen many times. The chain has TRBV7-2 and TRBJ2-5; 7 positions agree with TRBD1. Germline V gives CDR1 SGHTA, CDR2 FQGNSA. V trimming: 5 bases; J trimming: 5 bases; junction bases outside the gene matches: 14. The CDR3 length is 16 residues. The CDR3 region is CASSPAMARGQETQYF. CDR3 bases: TGTGCCAGCAGCCCGGCCATGGCCAGGGGACAGGAGACCCAGTACTTC.

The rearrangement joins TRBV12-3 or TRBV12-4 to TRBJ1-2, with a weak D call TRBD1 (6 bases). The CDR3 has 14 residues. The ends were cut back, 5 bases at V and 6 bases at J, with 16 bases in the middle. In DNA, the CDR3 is TGTGCCAGCAGTCCGGAAAGGTACAGGGATGGCTACACCTTC. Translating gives CASSPERYRDGYTF.

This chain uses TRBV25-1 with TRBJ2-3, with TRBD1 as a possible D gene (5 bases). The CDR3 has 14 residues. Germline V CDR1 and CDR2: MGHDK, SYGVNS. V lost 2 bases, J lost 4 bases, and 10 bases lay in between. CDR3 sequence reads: CASSEQTASDTQYF. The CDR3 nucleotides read TGTGCCAGCAGTGAACAGACAGCGTCAGATACGCAGTATTTT.

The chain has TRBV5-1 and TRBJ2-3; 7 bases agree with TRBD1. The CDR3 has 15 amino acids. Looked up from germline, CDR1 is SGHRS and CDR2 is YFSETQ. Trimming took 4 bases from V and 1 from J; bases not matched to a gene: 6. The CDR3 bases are TGCGCCAGCAGCACGGACAGGACCCGCACAGATACGCAGTATTTT. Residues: CASSTDRTRTDTQYF. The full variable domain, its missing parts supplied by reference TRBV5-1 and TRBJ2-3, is KAGVTQTPRYLIKTRGQQVTLSCSPISGHRSVSWYQQTPGQGLQFLFEYFSETQRNKGNFPGRFSGRQFSNSRSEMNVSTLELGDSALYLCASSTDRTRTDTQYFGPGTRLTVL.